The sequence of this T cell receptor beta chain was determined in a study of blood T cell repertoires in COVID-19 (dated by TCRdb to about 2020). Regarding the complete study: The collaborator samples originated in the United States, Italy and Spain and spanned the acute and convalescent phases of COVID-19. Nearly every sample came with metadata listing a de-identified subject ID, COVID-19 status, age in years and sex. Deeply sampled blood TCRbeta repertoires from subjects exposed to, actively infected with, or recovered from COVID-19 were included in the dataset. Where available, HLA class I and class II types were obtained from metadata supplied by the sample provider rather than from assay-based typing. The material from the prospective study consisted of cDNA or gDNA derived from T cells, B-cell-depleted T cells, or PBMCs. The repertoires were made available in a free public database intended to serve as a resource for research on the immune response to SARS-CoV-2. Samples came from the ongoing ImmuneRACE study (first 160 participants) plus 1,254 subjects from 6 global collaborators. On the study overall, not on this receptor specifically: The quantity of clinical and demographic metadata differed by source and by participant and was supplied without curation.

Trimming leaves V shorter by 3 bases and J shorter by 5 bases, with the junction holding 10 bases beyond the gene matches. The germline V gene provides CDR1 MDHEN and CDR2 SYDVKM. The CDR3 sequence holds 17 residues, the cysteine and phenylalanine included. Of the read, only the CDR3 DNA is kept; its 51 bases are in frame from base 1. One collaborating source in Seattle enrolled patients during active infection and followed them longitudinally through the course of disease. Collaborating institutions collected whole blood in K2EDTA tubes following their own protocols. For TCRbeta analysis, collaborators shipped samples as frozen whole blood, isolated PBMCs, or DNA extracted from either of those sample types. The immunoSEQ Assay, a bias-controlled multiplex PCR, was used to amplify TCRbeta CDR3 regions from genomic DNA. On the authors' methods: The number of nucleated cells in each sample was estimated from the amplification of reference gene primers within the assay. To quantify the absolute abundance of each unique TCRbeta CDR3 rearrangement, sequence reads were collapsed and filtered. For each sample, productive Simpson clonality was calculated by taking the square root of Simpson's diversity index across productive rearrangements. Held by TCRdb, this immuneACCESS table contains in-frame sequences only and omits some clones. Under half of the omission traces to an unresolved V gene where checked; the cause of the rest is unknown. The V and J calls and clone size are taken from that table; D and trimming were inferred from the DNA. The sample data list some 56,000 clones, and about 87% of these were observed just once. The ten largest account for more than 6% of the sample.

A remark on this clone: The specificity of this receptor is unknown. Base qualities are not provided; no much larger clone lies one nucleotide away.

This receptor was obtained from an older woman with COVID-19, enrolled during active disease. The sequenced sample was peripheral blood. This receptor chain uses TRBV28 and TRBJ2-1; 10 junctional bases match TRBD2. The sequenced DNA: TGTGCCAGCAGTTTGCCCTTACTAGCGGGGCTCGACAATGAGCAGTTCTTC. Its translation is CASSLPLLAGLDNEQFF.